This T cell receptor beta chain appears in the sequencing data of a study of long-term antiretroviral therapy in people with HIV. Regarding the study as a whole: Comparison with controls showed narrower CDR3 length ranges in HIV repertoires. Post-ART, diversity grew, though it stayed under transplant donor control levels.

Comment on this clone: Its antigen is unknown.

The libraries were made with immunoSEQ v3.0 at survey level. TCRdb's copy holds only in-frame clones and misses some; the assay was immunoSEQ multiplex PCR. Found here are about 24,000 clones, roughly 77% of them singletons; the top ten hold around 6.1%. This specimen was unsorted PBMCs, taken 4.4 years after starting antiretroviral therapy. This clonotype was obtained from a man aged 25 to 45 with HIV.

The CDR3 here is CASSSSGGGNEQFF. The CDR3 DNA sequence: TGTGCCAGCAGTTCTAGCGGAGGAGGCAATGAGCAGTTCTTC. The V call is TRBV2, the J call TRBJ2-1; 7 nucleotides align to TRBD2. This CDR3 has 14 amino acids. Germline lookup yields CDR1 SNHLY and CDR2 FYNNEI. With V trimmed by 5 bases and J by 6 bases, 7 bases remained unmatched.